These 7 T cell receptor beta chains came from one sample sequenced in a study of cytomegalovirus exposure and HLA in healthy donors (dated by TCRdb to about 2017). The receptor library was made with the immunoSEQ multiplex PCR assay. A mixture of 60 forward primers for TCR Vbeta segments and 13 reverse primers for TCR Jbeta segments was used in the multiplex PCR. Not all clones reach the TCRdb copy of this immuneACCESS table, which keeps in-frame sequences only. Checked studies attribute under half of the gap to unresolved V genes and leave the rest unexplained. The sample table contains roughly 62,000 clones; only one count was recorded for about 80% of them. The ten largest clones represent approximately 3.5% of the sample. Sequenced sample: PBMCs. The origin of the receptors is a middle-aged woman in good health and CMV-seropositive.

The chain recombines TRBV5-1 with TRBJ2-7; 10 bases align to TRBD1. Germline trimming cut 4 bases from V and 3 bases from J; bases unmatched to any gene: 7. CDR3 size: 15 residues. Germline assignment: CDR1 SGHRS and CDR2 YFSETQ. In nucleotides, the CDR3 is TGCGCCAGCAGCCATTCAGGGACAGGGGACTACGAGCAGTACTTC. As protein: CASSHSGTGDYEQYF.

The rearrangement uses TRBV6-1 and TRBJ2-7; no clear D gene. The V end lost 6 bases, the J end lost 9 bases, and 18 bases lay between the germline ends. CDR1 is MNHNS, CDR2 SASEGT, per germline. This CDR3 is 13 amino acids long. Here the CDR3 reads CASRSSDAEGQYF. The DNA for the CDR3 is TGTGCCAGCAGGAGCAGCGACGCCGAAGGGCAGTACTTC.

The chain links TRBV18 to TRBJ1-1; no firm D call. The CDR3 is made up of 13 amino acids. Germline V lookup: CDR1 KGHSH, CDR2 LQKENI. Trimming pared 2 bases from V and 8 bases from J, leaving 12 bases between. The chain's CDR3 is CASSPVAAPEAFF. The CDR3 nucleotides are TGTGCCAGCTCACCAGTGGCGGCCCCCGAAGCTTTCTTT.

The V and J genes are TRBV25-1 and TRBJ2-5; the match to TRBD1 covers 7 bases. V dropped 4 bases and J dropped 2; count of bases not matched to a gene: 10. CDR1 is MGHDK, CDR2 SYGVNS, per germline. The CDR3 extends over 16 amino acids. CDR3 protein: CASSGYLSGQQETQYF. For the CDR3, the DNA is TGTGCCAGCAGTGGATACCTTTCGGGACAGCAAGAGACCCAGTACTTC.

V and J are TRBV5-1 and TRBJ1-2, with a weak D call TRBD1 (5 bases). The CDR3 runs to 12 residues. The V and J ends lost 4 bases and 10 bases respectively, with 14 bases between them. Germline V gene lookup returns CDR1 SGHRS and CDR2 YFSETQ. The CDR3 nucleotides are TGCGCCAGCAGCCCAGGACATGAGGACTACACCTTC. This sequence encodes CASSPGHEDYTF. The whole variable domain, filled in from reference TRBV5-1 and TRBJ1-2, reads KAGVTQTPRYLIKTRGQQVTLSCSPISGHRSVSWYQQTPGQGLQFLFEYFSETQRNKGNFPGRFSGRQFSNSRSEMNVSTLELGDSALYLCASSPGHEDYTFGSGTRLTVV.

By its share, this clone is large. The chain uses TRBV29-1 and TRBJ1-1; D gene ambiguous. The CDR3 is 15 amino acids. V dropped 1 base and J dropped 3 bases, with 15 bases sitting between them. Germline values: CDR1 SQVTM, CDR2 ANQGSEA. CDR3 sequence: CSVEGGRRRYTEAFF. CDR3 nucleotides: TGCAGCGTTGAAGGTGGTAGGAGGAGGTACACTGAAGCTTTCTTT.

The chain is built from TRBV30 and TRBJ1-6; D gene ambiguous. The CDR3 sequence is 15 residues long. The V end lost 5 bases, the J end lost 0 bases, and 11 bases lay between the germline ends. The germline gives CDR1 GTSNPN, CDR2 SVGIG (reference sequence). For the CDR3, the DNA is TGTGCCTGGGGGCGGGTGAGCTCCTATAATTCACCCCTCCACTTT. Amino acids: CAWGRVSSYNSPLHF.